These 11 T cell receptor beta chains originate from one sample sequenced in a study of regulatory T cells in long-lasting Graves disease. Through Arm-PCR of CDR3 regions and iRepertoire HTBI primers, TCR beta libraries were built. TCRdb passed the multiplex PCR reads through MiXCR, listing each CDR3 protein once. The table has roughly 450,000 distinct CDR3 sequences, less than 25% seen once. Noted time point: persistent/refractory GD, antithyroid drugs over 5 years with positive TRAb. Following extraction of RNA from PBMCs, that RNA was used to make the TCR library. Sample: peripheral blood mononuclear cells (PBMCs), taken when the disease was refractory, from a patient treated with antithyroid drugs. These receptors were taken from a female donor with Graves disease.

This chain connects TRBV20-1 to TRBJ2-2, with TRBD1 matching 9 bases. The CDR3 covers 16 residues. V dropped 0 bases and J dropped 0; count of bases not matched to a gene: 2. Per germline, CDR1 DFQATT and CDR2 SNEGSKA (reference sequence). The CDR3 sequence is CSARDRQGANTGELFF. Here the CDR3 DNA reads TGCAGTGCTAGAGATCGACAGGGGGCGAACACCGGGGAGCTGTTTTTT.

This clonotype occurred a few times. The chain employs TRBV7-8 and TRBJ2-5; possible D gene TRBD1, 6 bases. Looked up from germline, CDR1 is SGHVS and CDR2 is FQNEAQ. The length of the CDR3 is 15 residues. Trimming pared 4 bases from V and 2 bases from J, leaving 14 bases between. CDR3 bases: TGTGCCAGCAGCTCGCCCCGGGACACTCAAGAGACCCAGTACTTC. Translating it yields CASSSPRDTQETQYF.

The chain recombines TRBV27 with TRBJ2-5, with 11 bases fitting TRBD2. Per germline, CDR1 MNHEY and CDR2 SMNVEV (reference sequence). V was pared by 4 bases and J by 5 bases, with 9 bases of the junction left unmatched. The CDR3 sequence is 16 residues long. Here the CDR3 DNA reads TGTGCCAGCAGTTCAAATAGCGGGAGGGCCAGGGAGACCCAGTACTTC. It codes for CASSSNSGRARETQYF.

This clonotype was seen many times. The chain carries TRBV2 and TRBJ1-2, with TRBD1 matching over 7 bases. The V segment lost 8 bases and the J segment 6 bases; nucleotides outside the gene matches: 9. There are 13 residues in the CDR3. In germline, CDR1 is SNHLY, CDR2 FYNNEI. CDR3 nucleotide sequence: TGTGCCAGCTCCCCCAGGGGGGCAAATGGCTACACCTTC. This gives the protein CASSPRGANGYTF.

There are a few counts of this clonotype. The chain recombines TRBV14 with TRBJ2-5; D call uncertain. The germline V gene encodes CDR1 SGHDN and CDR2 FVKESK. V was trimmed by 3 bases and J by 3 bases, leaving 5 bases between them. This CDR3 is built from 12 residues. This CDR3 is CASSQIEETQYF. The CDR3 DNA is TGTGCCAGCAGCCAGATTGAAGAGACCCAGTACTTC.

This clonotype was seen a handful of times. This rearrangement joins TRBV30 to TRBJ2-1; 8 bases line up with TRBD2. The V gene end was trimmed by 1 base and the J gene end by 1 base; junction bases not matched to a gene: 12. Germline CDR1 GTSNPN, CDR2 SVGIG (reference sequence). The CDR3 runs to 18 residues. The CDR3: CAWSGAGTSGASYNEQFF. In DNA form, the CDR3 reads TGTGCCTGGAGTGGGGCGGGTACTAGCGGAGCATCCTACAATGAGCAGTTCTTC. Complete variable domain (other parts from reference TRBV30 and TRBJ2-1): SQTIHQWPATLVQPVGSPLSLECTVEGTSNPNLYWYRQAAGRGLQLLFYSVGIGQISSEVPQNLSASRPQDRQFILSSKKLLLSDSGFYLCAWSGAGTSGASYNEQFFGPGTRLTVL.

The chain uses TRBV19 and TRBJ1-1; 9 bases agree with TRBD1. CDR3 length equals 13 residues. Trimming cost V 7 bases and J 4 bases; bases outside gene matches: 4. Looked up from germline, CDR1 is LNHDA and CDR2 is SQIVND (reference sequence). The CDR3 DNA follows: TGTGCCAGTACACAGGGGGCCGGCACTGAAGCTTTCTTT. Translation gives CASTQGAGTEAFF.

The chain recombines TRBV19 with TRBJ1-2, with D possibly being TRBD1 (5 bases). Germline V lookup: CDR1 LNHDA, CDR2 SQIVND (reference sequence). The CDR3 contains 14 residues. V was trimmed by 7 bases and J by 4 bases, leaving 16 bases between them. CDR3 nucleotide sequence: TGTGCCAGTATCTCCAGGGCCGGATTCTATGGCTACACCTTC. Protein sequence: CASISRAGFYGYTF.

This clonotype was found once. This chain joins TRBV19 and TRBJ1-2; a weak D match, TRBD1 (5 bases). Looked up from germline, CDR1 is LNHDA and CDR2 is SQIVND (reference sequence). V was pared by 4 bases and J by 9 bases, with 15 bases between. The CDR3 sequence is 13 residues long. CDR3 amino acids: CASSTWGTGSYTF. CDR3 DNA sequence: TGTGCCAGTAGTACCTGGGGAACAGGTAGCTACACCTTC.

This clonotype was recorded many times. The V gene is TRBV28, the J gene TRBJ1-6; possibly TRBD1 for D (6 bases). Germline V gene data show CDR1 as MDHEN and CDR2 as SYDVKM. The CDR3 loop spans 20 amino acids. Trimming stripped 0 bases from V and 0 bases from J, with 18 bases between. The CDR3: CASSLWFPGTRSSYNSPLHF. CDR3 in DNA: TGTGCCAGCAGTTTATGGTTCCCCGGGACAAGGAGCTCCTATAATTCACCCCTCCACTTT.

This chain uses TRBV20-1 with TRBJ2-7; D may be TRBD1 (5 bases). The CDR3 totals 15 residues. V was trimmed by 0 bases and J by 3 bases, leaving 15 bases between them. Germline CDR1 is DFQATT and CDR2 is SNEGSKA (reference sequence). The CDR3 DNA reads TGCAGTGCTAGAGAGGGCTACCTTACAGGCTACGAGCAGTACTTC. Translated: CSAREGYLTGYEQYF.